This T cell receptor (beta chain) was profiled in a study of T cells in Graves' hyperthyroidism and ophthalmopathy. RNA transcripts were the template for amplifying TCR beta CDR3 regions. The TCR CDR3 first-round RT-PCR relied on the HTBI primer set. TCRdb redid the calling of the multiplex PCR reads with MiXCR, one entry per CDR3 protein. The table shows approximately 400,000 distinct CDR3 sequences, with approximately 15% occurring only once. This clonotype has a handful of counts. What it recognizes is unknown. Germline assignment: CDR1 ENHRY and CDR2 SYGVKD. This CDR3 is 14 amino acids long. The ends lost 10 bases at V and 4 bases at J; junction bases unmatched: 9. Patients showing uncontrolled infection, other autoimmune disease, pregnancy or lactation were ineligible. Study-wide results and caveats: Most clonotypes that expanded in the thyroid above 0.001 also showed up in blood.

This rearrangement joins TRBV10-3 to TRBJ2-2; the match to TRBD1 covers 7 bases. The material sequenced was blood. The clonotype originates from a woman aged 60 to 75 with Graves' hyperthyroidism. CDR3 nucleotides: TGTGCCACCAAGGAAGGGGGCGGCACCGGGGAGCTGTTTTTT. Amino acid sequence: CATKEGGGTGELFF.